These T cell receptor beta chains were read from a single sample in a study of CD8 T cells in Susac syndrome. TCRdb reanalysed the immunoSEQ multiplex PCR reads using MiXCR and keeps one entry per CDR3 protein. This repertoire shows around 300,000 distinct CDR3 sequences, about nine tenths found once; its top ten account for 0.18%. Sequenced: CD8+ T cells from PBMCs. The receptors stem from a human donor with multiple sclerosis. CDR3s include the opening cysteine and the closing phenylalanine or tryptophan. Each record gives: CDR3 DNA, CDR3 protein, J gene, clone size, D gene, CDR3 length, V gene. The D gene is left open where the match is weak. Not every row has a clone size; where given, it reads once, few, many or a size class.

CDR3 DNA: TGCAGTGCTAGAGGGGCCACGGACAGGGCCACGGACGAGCAGTACTTC
CDR3 protein: CSARGATDRATDEQYF
J gene: TRBJ2-7
clone size: .
D gene: TRBD1
CDR3 length: 16
V gene: TRBV20-1

CDR3 DNA: TGTGCCAGTAGGTGGTTGGGTGTGGCAGGGGGGTCCAGGGATGAGCAGTTCTTC
CDR3 protein: CASRWLGVAGGSRDEQFF
J gene: TRBJ2-1
clone size: .
D gene: .
CDR3 length: 18
V gene: TRBV28

CDR3 DNA: TGTGCCAGCAGCTGGGTGGTGACCACAACAGATACGCAGTATTTT
CDR3 protein: CASSWVVTTTDTQYF
J gene: TRBJ2-3
clone size: .
D gene: .
CDR3 length: 15
V gene: TRBV11-2

CDR3 DNA: TGCAGTGCTGGCCGGGAGGAGCAGTACTTC
CDR3 protein: CSAGREEQYF
J gene: TRBJ2-7
clone size: .
D gene: .
CDR3 length: 10
V gene: TRBV20-1

CDR3 DNA: TGTGCCAGCAGCCAAGAAAGTACCGCTAACTATGGCTACACCTTC
CDR3 protein: CASSQESTANYGYTF
J gene: TRBJ1-2
clone size: .
D gene: .
CDR3 length: 15
V gene: TRBV4-2

CDR3 DNA: TGTGCCAGCAGGATCGGTGGACAGGACGAGCAGTACTTC
CDR3 protein: CASRIGGQDEQYF
J gene: TRBJ2-7
clone size: .
D gene: TRBD1
CDR3 length: 13
V gene: TRBV27

CDR3 DNA: TGTGCCAGCAGCTTAGGGCTATTACGCACAGATACGCAGTATTTT
CDR3 protein: CASSLGLLRTDTQYF
J gene: TRBJ2-3
clone size: .
D gene: .
CDR3 length: 15
V gene: TRBV7-9

CDR3 DNA: TGTGCCAGCAGTGAAGAGTACATGTCCTCTCCCTACAATGAGCAGTTCTTC
CDR3 protein: CASSEEYMSSPYNEQFF
J gene: TRBJ2-1
clone size: .
D gene: .
CDR3 length: 17
V gene: TRBV6-1

CDR3 DNA: TGTGCCAGCAGCCCCGGGACAGGGAACGTTTATAGCAATCAGCCCCAGCATTTT
CDR3 protein: CASSPGTGNVYSNQPQHF
J gene: TRBJ1-5
clone size: .
D gene: TRBD1
CDR3 length: 18
V gene: TRBV3-1

CDR3 DNA: TGTGCCAGCAGTTACGGGGCCGGGAGGGCCTACGAGCAGTACTTC
CDR3 protein: CASSYGAGRAYEQYF
J gene: TRBJ2-7
clone size: few
D gene: TRBD2
CDR3 length: 15
V gene: TRBV6-1

CDR3 DNA: TGTGCCAGCAGCTTATCCCGGTACACTGAAGCTTTCTTT
CDR3 protein: CASSLSRYTEAFF
J gene: TRBJ1-1
clone size: .
D gene: .
CDR3 length: 13
V gene: TRBV7-2

CDR3 DNA: TGCAGTGCTAGGGGTAACAGGGCGAACTATGGCTACACCTTC
CDR3 protein: CSARGNRANYGYTF
J gene: TRBJ1-2
clone size: .
D gene: .
CDR3 length: 14
V gene: TRBV20-1

CDR3 DNA: TGTGCCAGCAGCCAAGATTCGCCGGGGGGCGGCCCGGCCGGGGAGCTGTTTTTT
CDR3 protein: CASSQDSPGGGPAGELFF
J gene: TRBJ2-2
clone size: .
D gene: .
CDR3 length: 18
V gene: TRBV4-2

CDR3 DNA: TGTGCCAGCAGCCCCGAGGGGGCCCCGGGCACTGAAGCTTTCTTT
CDR3 protein: CASSPEGAPGTEAFF
J gene: TRBJ1-1
clone size: .
D gene: TRBD1
CDR3 length: 15
V gene: TRBV7-2

CDR3 DNA: TGTGCCAGCAGTTTATCTAAGGGGGTCCCTTCCTACGAGCAGTACTTC
CDR3 protein: CASSLSKGVPSYEQYF
J gene: TRBJ2-7
clone size: .
D gene: .
CDR3 length: 16
V gene: TRBV28

CDR3 DNA: TGTGCCAGCGCCGGGACAGGGACCTCTGGGGCCAACGTCCTGACTTTC
CDR3 protein: CASAGTGTSGANVLTF
J gene: TRBJ2-6
clone size: .
D gene: TRBD1
CDR3 length: 16
V gene: TRBV28

CDR3 DNA: TGTGCCAGCAGCTTAGGTGGCGCGGGAAACAATGAGCAGTTCTTC
CDR3 protein: CASSLGGAGNNEQFF
J gene: TRBJ2-1
clone size: .
D gene: .
CDR3 length: 15
V gene: TRBV7-9

CDR3 DNA: TGCGCCAGCAGCCAATTTCTAGCGGGGGGGCCGGGCAATGAGCAGTTCTTC
CDR3 protein: CASSQFLAGGPGNEQFF
J gene: TRBJ2-1
clone size: .
D gene: TRBD2
CDR3 length: 17
V gene: TRBV4-3

CDR3 DNA: TGTGCCAGCAGCCCACGAGCGGGGGCGGGCTATGGCTACACCTTC
CDR3 protein: CASSPRAGAGYGYTF
J gene: TRBJ1-2
clone size: once
D gene: .
CDR3 length: 15
V gene: TRBV7-9

CDR3 DNA: TGTGCCAGCAGCTTGGATCCAGGGGGCGAGGGGATCACTGAAGCTTTCTTT
CDR3 protein: CASSLDPGGEGITEAFF
J gene: TRBJ1-1
clone size: .
D gene: TRBD1
CDR3 length: 17
V gene: TRBV5-5

CDR3 DNA: TGCAGTGCTAGAGACCGGGACAGGGCCTCCTTCGAGCAGTACTTC
CDR3 protein: CSARDRDRASFEQYF
J gene: TRBJ2-7
clone size: .
D gene: TRBD1
CDR3 length: 15
V gene: TRBV20-1

CDR3 DNA: TGTGCCAGCAGCGTAGACGAGGAGGTGGATCAGCCCCAGCATTTT
CDR3 protein: CASSVDEEVDQPQHF
J gene: TRBJ1-5
clone size: .
D gene: .
CDR3 length: 15
V gene: TRBV9

CDR3 DNA: TGTGCCAGCAGCCCAGCGGGGGGGCCCCCGGATACGCAGTATTTT
CDR3 protein: CASSPAGGPPDTQYF
J gene: TRBJ2-3
clone size: .
D gene: TRBD2
CDR3 length: 15
V gene: TRBV12-3/TRBV12-4

CDR3 DNA: TGTGCCAGCAGCCTCGTTCCGGGACTTTTGAACACTGAAGCTTTCTTT
CDR3 protein: CASSLVPGLLNTEAFF
J gene: TRBJ1-1
clone size: .
D gene: .
CDR3 length: 16
V gene: TRBV7-6

CDR3 DNA: TGTGCCAGCAGCTTAGGGGCCCCCTACGAGCAGTACTTC
CDR3 protein: CASSLGAPYEQYF
J gene: TRBJ2-7
clone size: .
D gene: .
CDR3 length: 13
V gene: TRBV11-2

CDR3 DNA: TGTGCCACCAGCAGAGCTGCGGGGGGGGGCACAGATACGCAGTATTTT
CDR3 protein: CATSRAAGGGTDTQYF
J gene: TRBJ2-3
clone size: few
D gene: TRBD2
CDR3 length: 16
V gene: TRBV15

CDR3 DNA: TGTGCCAGCAGTGACCTGGGGCAGTACTATGGCTACACCTTC
CDR3 protein: CASSDLGQYYGYTF
J gene: TRBJ1-2
clone size: .
D gene: .
CDR3 length: 14
V gene: TRBV2

CDR3 DNA: TGTGCCAGCAGCGGACAGGGGGCCTCAAGCCCGAACACTGAAGCTTTCTTT
CDR3 protein: CASSGQGASSPNTEAFF
J gene: TRBJ1-1
clone size: .
D gene: TRBD1
CDR3 length: 17
V gene: TRBV9

CDR3 DNA: TGTGCCAGCAGTCCCGCTCATGGCTCAGACGAGCAGTACTTC
CDR3 protein: CASSPAHGSDEQYF
J gene: TRBJ2-7
clone size: .
D gene: .
CDR3 length: 14
V gene: TRBV28

CDR3 DNA: TGTGCCAGCAGTTTAGCAGGGGGGATGCCCCAGCATTTT
CDR3 protein: CASSLAGGMPQHF
J gene: TRBJ1-5
clone size: once
D gene: TRBD1
CDR3 length: 13
V gene: TRBV27

CDR3 DNA: TGTGCCAGCAGCCAAAAGGACAGGGGGGCCTACGAGCAGTACTTC
CDR3 protein: CASSQKDRGAYEQYF
J gene: TRBJ2-7
clone size: .
D gene: TRBD1
CDR3 length: 15
V gene: TRBV16

CDR3 DNA: TGTGCCAGCAGCTTATGGAGGCTAGCGGAGGAGATTGGTGAGCAGTTCTTC
CDR3 protein: CASSLWRLAEEIGEQFF
J gene: TRBJ2-1
clone size: .
D gene: TRBD2
CDR3 length: 17
V gene: TRBV7-8

CDR3 DNA: TGTGCCAGCAGTTTATCCAGGGTTTCTCAGCCCCAGCATTTT
CDR3 protein: CASSLSRVSQPQHF
J gene: TRBJ1-5
clone size: .
D gene: .
CDR3 length: 14
V gene: TRBV12-3/TRBV12-4

CDR3 DNA: TGTGCCAGCAATCCAGGGGCGGGAAAAGAGACCCAGTACTTC
CDR3 protein: CASNPGAGKETQYF
J gene: TRBJ2-5
clone size: once
D gene: .
CDR3 length: 14
V gene: TRBV9

CDR3 DNA: TGTGCCAGCAGCTTGCGTGGGACAGGGGGCTTCGAGCAGTACTTC
CDR3 protein: CASSLRGTGGFEQYF
J gene: TRBJ2-7
clone size: .
D gene: TRBD1
CDR3 length: 15
V gene: TRBV5-8

CDR3 DNA: TGTGCCAGCAGTGAACAGGGGAGGAACTATAATTCACCCCTCCACTTT
CDR3 protein: CASSEQGRNYNSPLHF
J gene: TRBJ1-6
clone size: .
D gene: TRBD1
CDR3 length: 16
V gene: TRBV27

CDR3 DNA: TGCAGTGCCGTGATATCGTGGGGGGTAGATACGCAGTATTTT
CDR3 protein: CSAVISWGVDTQYF
J gene: TRBJ2-3
clone size: .
D gene: .
CDR3 length: 14
V gene: TRBV20-1

CDR3 DNA: TGTGCCAGCAGCTTACTCGCCGGAGGGACAGGGGTTTTTCATGGCTACACCTTC
CDR3 protein: CASSLLAGGTGVFHGYTF
J gene: TRBJ1-2
clone size: .
D gene: TRBD1
CDR3 length: 18
V gene: TRBV11-2

CDR3 DNA: TGTGCCAGCAGCCAAACACTAGCGGGGGGGCCGGAAGATACGCAGTATTTT
CDR3 protein: CASSQTLAGGPEDTQYF
J gene: TRBJ2-3
clone size: .
D gene: TRBD2
CDR3 length: 17
V gene: TRBV4-2

CDR3 DNA: TGTGCCAGCAGCGTCGGGATTTCATACGAGCAGTACTTC
CDR3 protein: CASSVGISYEQYF
J gene: TRBJ2-7
clone size: .
D gene: .
CDR3 length: 13
V gene: TRBV9

CDR3 DNA: TGTGCCAGCAGTTTACCATTGACCCTTCAGAACTATGGCTACACCTTC
CDR3 protein: CASSLPLTLQNYGYTF
J gene: TRBJ1-2
clone size: .
D gene: .
CDR3 length: 16
V gene: TRBV28

CDR3 DNA: TGTGCCAGCAGTGAAGCTGGGTCGGTCGGGATGGGGGATACGCAGTATTTT
CDR3 protein: CASSEAGSVGMGDTQYF
J gene: TRBJ2-3
clone size: .
D gene: .
CDR3 length: 17
V gene: TRBV2

CDR3 DNA: TGTGCCAGCAGTGAGGGACAGGGGGCCGGTGGCTACACCTTC
CDR3 protein: CASSEGQGAGGYTF
J gene: TRBJ1-2
clone size: .
D gene: TRBD1
CDR3 length: 14
V gene: TRBV2

CDR3 DNA: TGTGCCAGCAGTCGACTAGCGGGGGGATCTGAGCAGTTCTTC
CDR3 protein: CASSRLAGGSEQFF
J gene: TRBJ2-1
clone size: .
D gene: TRBD2
CDR3 length: 14
V gene: TRBV12-3/TRBV12-4